The present T cell receptor beta chain was sequenced within a study of blood T cell repertoires in COVID-19. Study at large: PBMCs, B-cell-depleted T cells, or T cells provided the cDNA or gDNA that made up the material.

Assay used: immunoSEQ multiplex PCR; TCRdb lists only in-frame clones, some missing. Of a few hundred thousand clones listed, 85% to 90% were seen once; the top ten hold less than 2%. With V trimmed by 3 bases and J by 5 bases, 8 bases remained unmatched. CDR1 and CDR2 (germline): SGDLS, YYNGEE. The CDR3 contains 16 residues. Recruitment covered roughly 22 US areas and drew participants whose ages spanned roughly 18 to 95 years. Participant-reported clinical history was the basis for cohort assignment. Symptom resolution, clearance, or two negative PCRs marked the recovered donors of Cohort 3. This receptor was obtained from a woman aged 40 to 55 who had recovered from COVID-19. The sample was PBMCs or T cells enriched from blood (not recorded which). The chain uses TRBV9 and TRBJ1-4, with 9 positions matching TRBD1. This CDR3 is CASSGTTGGDNEKLFF. The CDR3, as DNA: TGTGCCAGCAGCGGAACTACAGGGGGCGACAATGAAAAACTGTTTTTT. Looking up the rest from reference TRBV9 and TRBJ1-4 gives the full variable domain: DSGVTQTPKHLITATGQRVTLRCSPRSGDLSVYWYQQSLDQGLQFLIQYYNGEERAKGNILERFSAQQFPDLHSELNLSSLELGDSALYFCASSGTTGGDNEKLFFGSGTQLSVL.